This TCR beta chain was retrieved from a study of blood T cell repertoires in COVID-19. On the study more broadly: Both acute and convalescent COVID-19 samples were obtained from the United States, Italy and Spain.

Source study methods: Researchers report that nucleated cell counts were estimated from reference gene primer amplification. Measured with immunoSEQ multiplex PCR; TCRdb has only the in-frame clones, and not every one. V and J calls plus clone size are reproduced from that table; the DNA served to infer D and trimming. This sample yields 210,000 or so clones, of which around 85% are seen a single time; over 2% belongs to the top ten. CDR1 and CDR2 from the germline V gene are LGHDT and YNNKEL (reference sequence). The CDR3 totals 12 residues. Trimming removed 3 bases at V and 7 bases at J, with 7 bases between.

The chain carries TRBV3-1 (or the pseudogene TRBV3-2) and TRBJ2-1; no clear D gene. Sequencing input: peripheral blood. This TCR came from a woman in her forties or fifties with acute or convalescent COVID-19. In nucleotides, the CDR3 is TGTGCCAGCAGCCAGGGCCCTAATGAGCAGTTCTTC. Amino acid sequence: CASSQGPNEQFF.